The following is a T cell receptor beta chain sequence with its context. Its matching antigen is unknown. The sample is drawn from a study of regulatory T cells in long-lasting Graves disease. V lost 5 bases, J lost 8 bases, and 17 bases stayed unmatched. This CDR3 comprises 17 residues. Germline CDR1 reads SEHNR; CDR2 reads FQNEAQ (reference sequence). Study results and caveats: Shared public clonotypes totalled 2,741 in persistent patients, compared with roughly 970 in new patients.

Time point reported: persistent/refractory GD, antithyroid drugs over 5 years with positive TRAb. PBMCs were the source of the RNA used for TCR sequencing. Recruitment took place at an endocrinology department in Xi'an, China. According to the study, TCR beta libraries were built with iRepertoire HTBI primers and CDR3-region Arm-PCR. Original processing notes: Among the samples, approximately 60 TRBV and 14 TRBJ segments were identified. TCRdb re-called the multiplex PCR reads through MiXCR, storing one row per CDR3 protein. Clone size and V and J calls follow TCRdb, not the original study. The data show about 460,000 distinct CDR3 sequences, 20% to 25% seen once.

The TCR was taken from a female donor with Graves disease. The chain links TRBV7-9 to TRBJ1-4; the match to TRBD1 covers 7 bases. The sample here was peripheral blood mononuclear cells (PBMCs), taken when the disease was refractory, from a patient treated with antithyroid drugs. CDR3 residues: CASSTLTGTSLNEKLFF. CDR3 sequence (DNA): TGTGCCAGCAGCACACTGACAGGGACGAGCCTTAACGAAAAACTGTTTTTT.